This T cell receptor beta chain stems from a study of cytomegalovirus exposure and HLA in healthy donors. The CDR3 has 18 amino acids. Germline lookup yields CDR1 MGHRA and CDR2 YSYEKL. J gave up 5 bases and V 0 bases, and 15 bases lay outside the gene matches. Both 60 Vbeta primers and 13 Jbeta primers went into the PCR. TCRdb's copy holds only in-frame clones and misses some; the assay was immunoSEQ multiplex PCR. This sample yields about 190,000 clones, of which about 85% are seen a single time; 1% belongs to the top ten. The origin of this receptor is a boy under 10 years old in good health and CMV-seronegative. The sequencing sample was made of PBMCs. The chain uses TRBV4-1 and TRBJ1-2; TRBD1 matches at 7 bases. The CDR3 protein is CASSQERYLAGGVYGYTF. CDR3 coding DNA: TGCGCCAGCAGCCAAGAAAGGTATTTGGCAGGGGGAGTTTATGGCTACACCTTC.